This T cell receptor beta chain was captured by sequencing in a study of blood T cell repertoires in COVID-19. Study-level background: Samples taken during acute and convalescent COVID-19 were collected in the United States, Italy and Spain. PBMCs, B-cell-depleted T cells, or T cells were the source of the cDNA or gDNA that made up the material.

The CDR3 extends over 13 amino acids. V lost 4 bases and J 4 bases, leaving 11 bases between the germline ends. The germline gives CDR1 GTSNPN, CDR2 SVGIG (reference sequence). The protocol was immunoSEQ multiplex PCR, while the TCRdb copy is restricted to in-frame clones and leaves out a portion. This sample has around 160,000 clones, with more than 90% found just once. The clonotype comes from a man between 60 and 75 years old with active or convalescent COVID-19. The sequenced sample was peripheral blood. The rearrangement uses TRBV30 and TRBJ1-3; no clear D gene. CDR3 amino acids: CAWMRGSGNTIYF. The CDR3 DNA reads as TGTGCCTGGATGCGGGGATCCGGAAACACCATATATTTT.